A single sample is the source of the 32 T cell receptor beta chains below, sequenced in a study of blood T cell repertoires in COVID-19. Generated by immunoSEQ multiplex PCR, the TCRdb table keeps only in-frame clones and is missing some. The data hold fewer than 200,000 clones, with about three quarters observed a single time. The specimen was peripheral blood. The receptors stem from a man in his sixties with acute or convalescent COVID-19.

The V call is TRBV10-3, the J call TRBJ2-7; D gene unclear. In germline, CDR1 is ENHRY, CDR2 SYGVKD. Trimming took 6 bases from V and 2 from J, leaving 11 bases between them. The CDR3 spans 13 residues. Here the CDR3 reads CAISPKSAYEQYF. The CDR3 nucleotides are TGTGCCATCAGCCCCAAGAGTGCCTACGAGCAGTACTTC.

The chain links TRBV7-2 to TRBJ2-7; 10 nucleotides match TRBD2. CDR3 length: 15 amino acids. V shed 5 bases and J 4 bases; nucleotides not matched to a gene: 8. The germline V gene has CDR1 SGHTA and CDR2 FQGNSA. CDR3 region: CASSASSSGGYEQYF. The DNA of the CDR3 is TGTGCCAGCAGCGCAAGCTCTAGCGGGGGTTACGAGCAGTACTTC.

The chain employs TRBV7-3 and TRBJ2-5; 8 nucleotides line up with TRBD2. CDR3 length equals 15 residues. The germline V gene encodes CDR1 SGHTA and CDR2 FQGTGA. J was trimmed by 5 bases and V by 5 bases; bases with no gene match: 10. As DNA, the CDR3 is TGTGCCAGCAGCCCGAATCGGGGGGGCGGCGAGACCCAGTACTTC. Protein: CASSPNRGGGETQYF.

This chain joins TRBV2 and TRBJ2-1; a possible D gene is TRBD2 (5 bases). V was pared by 0 bases and J by 9 bases, with 12 bases between. The CDR3 length is 14 residues. Per germline, CDR1 SNHLY and CDR2 FYNNEI. The CDR3 loop reads CASSEAPGSGEQFF. The CDR3 bases are TGTGCCAGCAGTGAAGCCCCGGGGAGCGGTGAGCAGTTCTTC.

The chain is built from TRBV7-2 and TRBJ2-3, with no clear D. Between the trimmed V and J ends, which lost 5 bases and 5 bases, there was a span of 14 bases. The CDR3 runs 14 residues. CDR1 and CDR2 from the germline V gene are SGHTA and FQGNSA. CDR3 loop: CASSRHQTLDTQYF. In nucleotides, the CDR3 is TGTGCCAGCAGCCGCCACCAGACTCTAGATACGCAGTATTTT. Full variable domain (remainder filled in from reference TRBV7-2 and TRBJ2-3): GAGVSQSPSNKVTEKGKDVELRCDPISGHTALYWYRQSLGQGLEFLIYFQGNSAPDKSGLPSDRFSAERTGGSVSTLTIQRTQQEDSAVYLCASSRHQTLDTQYFGPGTRLTVL.

The rearrangement links TRBV7-2 to TRBJ2-7; TRBD1 matches at 7 bases. CDR1 is SGHTA, CDR2 FQGNSA, per germline. V was pared by 5 bases and J by 3 bases, with 10 bases of the junction left unmatched. The length of the CDR3 is 15 residues. The CDR3 sequence: CASSTGTAVFYEQYF. The CDR3 DNA reads TGTGCCAGCAGCACCGGGACAGCGGTTTTCTACGAGCAGTACTTC.

This chain links TRBV4-1 with TRBJ2-3; 8 nucleotides agree with TRBD1. The junction had 19 bases not matched to a gene; V was cut back by 4 bases and J by 7 bases. The CDR3 loop spans 18 amino acids. Per germline, CDR1 MGHRA and CDR2 YSYEKL. The CDR3 protein is CASSPSQGATPAHNTQYF. In DNA form, the CDR3 reads TGCGCCAGCAGCCCATCCCAGGGGGCTACCCCGGCCCATAATACGCAGTATTTT.

The gene calls are TRBV30 and TRBJ2-1, with 12 positions matching TRBD1. The V gene end was trimmed by 1 base and the J gene end by 7 bases; junction bases not matched to a gene: 2. Per germline, CDR1 GTSNPN and CDR2 SVGIG (reference sequence). This CDR3 comprises 14 residues. CDR3 bases: TGTGCCTGGAGTGGGGACAGGGGGCAGAATGAGCAGTTCTTC. It specifies CAWSGDRGQNEQFF. The variable domain in full, completed from reference TRBV30 and TRBJ2-1, reads SQTIHQWPATLVQPVGSPLSLECTVEGTSNPNLYWYRQAAGRGLQLLFYSVGIGQISSEVPQNLSASRPQDRQFILSSKKLLLSDSGFYLCAWSGDRGQNEQFFGPGTRLTVL.

This clone was detected a few times. The J gene is TRBJ2-7, the V gene TRBV10-2; 7 bases are shared with TRBD2. CDR1 WSHSY and CDR2 SAAADI come from the germline V gene. The V and J ends lost 1 base and 4 bases, in that order; junction bases with no gene match: 4. The CDR3 has 14 amino acids. Here the CDR3 reads CASSELPGGYEQYF. CDR3 sequence (DNA): TGCGCCAGCAGTGAGTTGCCGGGAGGTTACGAGCAGTACTTC.

The V gene is TRBV3-1 (or the pseudogene TRBV3-2), the J gene TRBJ2-5; 7 bases are shared with TRBD2. Germline V gene lookup returns CDR1 LGHDT and CDR2 YNNKEL (reference sequence). CDR3 size: 15 residues. V lost 0 bases and J lost 3; bases outside the gene matches: 4. The CDR3, as DNA: TGTGCCAGCAGCCAAGATTGGGGAGGGGAAGAGACCCAGTACTTC. Protein product: CASSQDWGGEETQYF.

This chain links TRBV18 with TRBJ1-5; D remains ambiguous. Trimming stripped 4 bases from V and 4 bases from J, with 8 bases between. The CDR3 loop spans 13 amino acids. The germline V gene has CDR1 KGHSH and CDR2 LQKENI. DNA for the CDR3: TGTGCCAGCTCACGAGAAATTAATCAGCCCCAGCATTTT. Amino acids: CASSREINQPQHF.

On this clone itself: Other DNA sequences in the sample encode the same CDR3. V gene TRBV6-2 or TRBV6-3 combines with J gene TRBJ2-7; 7 bases fit TRBD2. Germline V gene data show CDR1 as MNHEY and CDR2 as SVGEGT. The trim removed 5 bases at V and 3 bases at J, leaving 4 bases unmatched. The CDR3 is made up of 13 amino acids. CDR3 DNA: TGTGCCAGCAGTCCGCGGGGGAGCTACGAGCAGTACTTC. Protein sequence: CASSPRGSYEQYF.

J is TRBJ2-1 and V is TRBV18; D perhaps matches TRBD1 (5 bases). V was shortened by 4 bases and J by 0 bases, with 7 bases between the two germline ends. The CDR3 has 14 residues. From germline, CDR1 is KGHSH and CDR2 LQKENI. CDR3 DNA: TGTGCCAGCTCACTTCAGGGCTCCTACAATGAGCAGTTCTTC. Amino acid sequence: CASSLQGSYNEQFF.

The chain carries TRBV10-2 and TRBJ2-7, with 7 bases matching TRBD1. The CDR3 consists of 13 residues. With V trimmed by 3 bases and J by 5 bases, 4 bases remained unmatched. Germline assignment: CDR1 WSHSY and CDR2 SAAADI. CDR3 nucleotide sequence: TGCGCCAGCAGTGAACAGGGGAAAAACGAGCAGTACTTC. It yields the protein CASSEQGKNEQYF.

V is TRBV5-4 and J is TRBJ2-7, with a tentative D call TRBD1 (5 bases). V lost 3 bases and J lost 4, with 14 bases in between. Germline V gives CDR1 SGHNT, CDR2 YYREEE (reference sequence). This CDR3 spans 14 amino acids. The chain's CDR3 is CASSSDRVGYEQYF. The CDR3, as DNA: TGTGCCAGCAGCTCTGACAGAGTCGGATACGAGCAGTACTTC.

This clone appeared a single time. V gene TRBV6-5 combines with J gene TRBJ1-1, with D perhaps matching TRBD1 (5 bases). V gave up 5 bases and J gave up 5 bases, with 15 bases separating them. The CDR3 spans 14 residues. From germline, CDR1 is MNHEY and CDR2 SVGAGI. CDR3 DNA sequence: TGTGCCAGCAGTCGACGACAGACCGCGACTGAAGCTTTCTTT. Residues: CASSRRQTATEAFF.

With respect to this clone: Distinct nucleotide sequences in the sample also encode this CDR3. This chain uses TRBV29-1 with TRBJ2-3; D gene ambiguous. This CDR3 is 12 amino acids long. Trimming removed 3 bases from V and 1 base from J, with 5 bases in between. CDR1 is SQVTM, CDR2 ANQGSEA, per germline. The CDR3 bases are TGCAGCGTTGAGGAGCGCACAGATACGCAGTATTTT. It yields the protein CSVEERTDTQYF.

This clone was seen only a few times. The genes are TRBV25-1 and TRBJ1-2, with TRBD1 matching 10 bases. Germline CDR1 is MGHDK and CDR2 is SYGVNS. V dropped 5 bases and J dropped 7; count of bases not matched to a gene: 13. The CDR3 is made up of 16 amino acids. This chain's CDR3 is CASSSDPGQGTSGYTF. DNA of the CDR3: TGTGCCAGCAGTTCAGACCCGGGACAGGGGACTAGTGGCTACACCTTC.

This chain links TRBV4-3 with TRBJ2-7; 8 positions match TRBD1. Trimming cost V 1 base and J 5 bases; bases outside gene matches: 10. The CDR3 has 16 amino acids. Germline V gene sequence: CDR1 LGHNA, CDR2 YSLEER. CDR3 nucleotides: TGCGCCAGCAGCCAAGGAGTCACCGACAGGGGCAACGAGCAGTACTTC. It translates to CASSQGVTDRGNEQYF.

The rearrangement joins TRBV7-8 to TRBJ1-1; 11 positions match TRBD1. Looked up from germline, CDR1 is SGHVS and CDR2 is FQNEAQ. V lost 1 base to trimming and J lost 3 bases; unmatched junction nucleotides: 7. CDR3 length: 17 amino acids. This CDR3 reads CASSLGGQGVRDTEAFF. CDR3 sequence (DNA): TGTGCCAGCAGCTTAGGGGGACAGGGGGTTAGGGACACTGAAGCTTTCTTT.

The V and J genes are TRBV12-3 or TRBV12-4 and TRBJ1-5; D is undetermined. Trimming cost V 1 base and J 13 bases, with 11 bases left between them. The length of the CDR3 is 12 residues. The CDR3 nucleotides are TGTGCCAGCAGTTTAGAGGGAGGTTTACAGCATTTT. Translated, it gives CASSLEGGLQHF.

V usage is TRBV9 and J usage is TRBJ2-3; 7 bases fit TRBD1. With V trimmed by 3 bases and J by 6 bases, 7 bases remained unmatched. The germline V gene encodes CDR1 SGDLS and CDR2 YYNGEE. The CDR3 has 14 residues. As DNA, the CDR3 is TGTGCCAGCAGCGCCCGACAGGGTACGGATACGCAGTATTTT. Translated: CASSARQGTDTQYF.

The rearrangement uses TRBV19 and TRBJ1-5, with 8 bases that match TRBD1. The CDR3 totals 14 residues. J gave up 2 bases and V 9 bases, and 6 bases lay outside the gene matches. Germline V lookup: CDR1 LNHDA, CDR2 SQIVND (reference sequence). CDR3 DNA: TGTGCCAGCCCGGACAGGGAGGGCAATCAGCCCCAGCATTTT. Residues: CASPDREGNQPQHF. Complete variable domain (other parts from reference TRBV19 and TRBJ1-5): DGGITQSPKYLFRKEGQNVTLSCEQNLNHDAMYWYRQDPGQGLRLIYYSQIVNDFQKGDIAEGYSVSREKKESFPLTVTSAQKNPTAFYLCASPDREGNQPQHFGDGTRLSIL.

The chain employs TRBV11-2 and TRBJ2-5, with D unresolved. Germline CDR1 and CDR2: SGHAT and FQNNGV. CDR3 length: 14 residues. Trimming took off 5 bases at V and 2 bases at J, with 12 bases between the two ends. Here the CDR3 reads CASSPQAVQETQYF. The CDR3 DNA is TGTGCCAGCAGCCCCCAGGCTGTACAAGAGACCCAGTACTTC.

This clone was seen once. This sample includes further DNA sequences coding for the same CDR3. The chain employs TRBV9 and TRBJ2-2; 8 bases are a match to TRBD1. Germline V gene data show CDR1 as SGDLS and CDR2 as YYNGEE. The CDR3 is 15 amino acids. Losses at the gene ends were 0 bases for V and 5 bases for J; bases not matched to a gene: 3. CDR3 sequence (DNA): TGTGCCAGCAGCGTAGTACAGGGGGGAACCGGGGAGCTGTTTTTT. Amino acid sequence: CASSVVQGGTGELFF.

The rearrangement links TRBV3-1 (or the pseudogene TRBV3-2) to TRBJ1-5; D not resolved. Germline V lookup: CDR1 LGHDT, CDR2 YNNKEL (reference sequence). The V end lost 1 base, the J end lost 4 bases, and 11 bases lay between the germline ends. The CDR3 extends over 15 amino acids. The CDR3 spells CASSQGGWGNQPQHF. CDR3 bases: TGTGCCAGCAGCCAAGGAGGGTGGGGAAATCAGCCCCAGCATTTT.

V gene TRBV7-8 combines with J gene TRBJ1-5; weak D call: TRBD1 (6 bases). V lost 5 bases, J lost 3 bases, and 11 bases lay in between. Germline values: CDR1 SGHVS, CDR2 FQNEAQ. The CDR3 covers 14 residues. CDR3 in amino acids: CASSRGQNNQPQHF. The CDR3 nucleotides are TGTGCCAGCAGCCGAGGACAGAACAATCAGCCCCAGCATTTT.

This clone turned up a few times. The sample carries other DNA sequences with the same CDR3. V usage is TRBV9 and J usage is TRBJ1-1, with 8 bases matching TRBD1. Germline V CDR1 and CDR2: SGDLS, YYNGEE. This CDR3 has 13 residues. The trim removed 0 bases at V and 7 bases at J, leaving 2 bases unmatched. The CDR3 bases are TGTGCCAGCAGCGTAGTACAGGGGGGTGAAGCTTTCTTT. This translates into CASSVVQGGEAFF.

In its sample, this clone was seen once. The V gene is TRBV19, the J gene TRBJ2-5; D is perhaps TRBD2 (6 bases). This CDR3 is built from 13 residues. V was trimmed by 3 bases and J by 4 bases, leaving 9 bases between them. Per germline, CDR1 LNHDA and CDR2 SQIVND (reference sequence). The CDR3 nucleotides read TGTGCCAGTAGTATCGCGCGGGGAGAGACCCAGTACTTC. Translated, it gives CASSIARGETQYF.

This clone was seen a single time. V usage is TRBV7-2 and J usage is TRBJ1-1, with a possible D match to TRBD1 (5 bases). The CDR3 has 16 residues. Trimming took off 5 bases at V and 9 bases at J, with 25 bases between the two ends. Germline V CDR1 and CDR2: SGHTA, FQGNSA. The CDR3 bases are TGTGCCAGCAGCGAGCTAACAGTAGGGGAATCAGGTAAAGCTTTCTTT. This translates into CASSELTVGESGKAFF.

This clone was observed a few times. J is TRBJ1-1 and V is TRBV7-3; possibly TRBD1 for D (5 bases). V was shortened by 3 bases and J by 4 bases, with 15 bases between the two germline ends. Germline V gene data show CDR1 as SGHTA and CDR2 as FQGTGA. The CDR3 spans 15 residues. Here the CDR3 DNA reads TGTGCCAGCAGCTTTGGCGGAACGCAGGGCACTGAAGCTTTCTTT. Translating it yields CASSFGGTQGTEAFF.

This chain uses TRBV18 with TRBJ2-7, with TRBD1 as a possible D gene (6 bases). Germline values: CDR1 KGHSH, CDR2 LQKENI. V lost 3 bases to trimming and J lost 7 bases, with 13 bases between them. There are 13 residues in the CDR3. Here the CDR3 DNA reads TGTGCCAGCTCACCCGGACAGACGGGGGAGCAGTACTTC. It translates to CASSPGQTGEQYF.